This TCR beta chain was identified in a study of T cells after posttransplantation cyclophosphamide. Overall study results and limits: Tissue-infiltrating T cells from skin or gut overlapped little with blood T cells. Donor CD8+ memory clones often dominated recipient blood repertoires at later times. TRB clonality was highly associated with recipient CMV seropositivity and reactivation.

Clones were sequenced by immunoSEQ multiplex PCR, and TCRdb holds only the in-frame ones, with some missing. This table has about 46,000 clones, 85% to 95% appearing once. This clone has a single count. Its target is unknown. Peripheral blood was collected from the related graft donor on the marrow donation day. The TCR sequence derives from a woman aged 45-65 years in good health and a related stem cell transplant donor. The sample consisted of PBMCs.

The CDR3 bases are TGCGCCAGCAGCGCCACTTCGACAGACTATGGCTACACCTTC. Translated: CASSATSTDYGYTF. The gene calls are TRBV5-1 and TRBJ1-2, with D possibly being TRBD1 (5 bases). Trimming shortened V by 4 bases and J by 3 bases, and 13 bases separated the two germline ends. The CDR3 has 14 residues. CDR1 and CDR2 from the germline V gene are SGHRS and YFSETQ.